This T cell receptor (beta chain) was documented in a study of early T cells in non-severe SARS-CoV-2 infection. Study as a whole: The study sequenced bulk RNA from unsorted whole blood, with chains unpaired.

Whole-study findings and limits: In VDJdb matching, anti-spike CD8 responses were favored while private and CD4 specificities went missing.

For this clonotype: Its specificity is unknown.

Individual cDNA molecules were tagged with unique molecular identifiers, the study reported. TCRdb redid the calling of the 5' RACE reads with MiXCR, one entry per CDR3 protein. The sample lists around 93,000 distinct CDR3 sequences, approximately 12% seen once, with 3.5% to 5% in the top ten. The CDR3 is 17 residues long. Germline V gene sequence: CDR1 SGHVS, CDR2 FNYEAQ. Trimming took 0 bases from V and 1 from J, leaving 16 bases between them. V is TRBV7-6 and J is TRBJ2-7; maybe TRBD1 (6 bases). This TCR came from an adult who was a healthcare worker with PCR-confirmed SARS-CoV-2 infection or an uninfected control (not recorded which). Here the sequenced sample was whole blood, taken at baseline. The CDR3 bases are TGTGCCAGCAGCTTAGCGCCCAGGGGTGCTAATTCCTACGAGCAGTACTTC. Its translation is CASSLAPRGANSYEQYF.